Below, 11 T cell receptor beta chains from the same sample are listed, as sequenced in a study of T cell repertoires in cytomegalovirus infection. MiXCR, applied by TCRdb to the reads, yields one record per CDR3 protein. The sample comprises about half a million distinct CDR3 sequences, 30% to 40% of which are singletons, and around a sixth rests with the top ten. Antigens of these TCRs are unknown. Here the sequenced sample was cultured PBMCs, taken from culture after CMV antigen stimulation. These receptors originate from a human donor in good health (CMV status not recorded). Some clones in this sample may be carry-over from other donors' samples.

This chain links TRBV2 with TRBJ2-7; TRBD2 agrees at 11 bases. The ends lost 4 bases at V and 6 bases at J; junction bases unmatched: 11. CDR1 SNHLY and CDR2 FYNNEI come from the germline V gene. The CDR3 sequence is 16 residues long. CDR3 residues: CASSAGGSGRALEQYF. Here the CDR3 DNA reads TGTGCCAGCAGTGCCGGGGGTAGCGGGAGGGCCCTCGAGCAGTACTTC.

As regards this clonotype: A much larger clone differs by one base, so this may be a read error. DNA of the CDR3: TGTGCCAGCAGCTTCCTAGCGGGACCCACAGATACGCAGTATTTT. This sequence encodes CASSFLAGPTDTQYF. The gene calls are TRBV7-2 and TRBJ2-3; 9 nucleotides match TRBD2. Germline loops: CDR1 SGHTA, CDR2 FQGNSA. J gave up 2 bases and V 3 bases, and 3 bases lay outside the gene matches. The CDR3 sequence is 15 residues long.

In its sample, this clonotype was seen once. The chain links TRBV12-3 or TRBV12-4 to TRBJ2-3, with 7 bases fitting TRBD1. The V segment lost 6 bases and the J segment 4 bases; nucleotides outside the gene matches: 16. The CDR3 extends over 17 amino acids. CDR3: CASRPSPDRAEADTQYF. The DNA for the CDR3 is TGTGCCAGCAGACCTTCCCCCGACAGGGCGGAAGCAGATACGCAGTATTTT.

In this sample, this clonotype turned up many times. The chain joins TRBV7-8 to TRBJ1-2, with D possibly being TRBD1 (5 bases). The CDR3 contains 15 residues. Germline V lookup: CDR1 SGHVS, CDR2 FQNEAQ. The V end lost 6 bases, the J end lost 4 bases, and 18 bases lay between the germline ends. DNA of the CDR3: TGTGCCAGCAGTTTACGCACAGGAGATCTCTATGGCTACACCTTC. This sequence encodes CASSLRTGDLYGYTF.

This sequence joins TRBV6-2 or TRBV6-3 and TRBJ2-1; D not certain. With 8 bases removed from V and 4 bases from J, the gap between germline ends came to 12 bases. CDR3 size: 13 residues. CDR1 and CDR2 from the germline V gene are MNHEY and SVGEGT. CDR3 residues: CASGVYFYNEQFF. DNA for the CDR3: TGTGCCAGCGGGGTATACTTTTACAATGAGCAGTTCTTC.

V usage is TRBV7-4 and J usage is TRBJ2-7; D is ambiguous. The CDR3 has 13 amino acids. In germline, CDR1 is SGHVT, CDR2 SQSDAQ. The germline V and J ends were trimmed by 3 bases and 7 bases, with 13 bases remaining between them. CDR3 in DNA: TGTGCCAGCAGCTTTGTTAGGAGCTCGGAGCAGTACGTC. Protein product: CASSFVRSSEQYV.

This clonotype was seen ten or more times. This chain links TRBV12-3 or TRBV12-4 with TRBJ1-5, with 7 bases identical to TRBD1. Unmatched junction bases numbered 7, after V lost 5 bases and J lost 3 bases. The CDR3 loop spans 15 amino acids. The CDR3: CASSDDRAYNQPQHF. Written as DNA, the CDR3 is TGTGCCAGCAGTGACGACAGGGCGTACAATCAGCCCCAGCATTTT.

This clonotype came up a few times. The chain has TRBV7-2 and TRBJ2-1; D might be TRBD2 (5 bases). V lost 1 base to trimming and J lost 4 bases, with 17 bases between them. There are 17 residues in the CDR3. Germline lookup yields CDR1 SGHTA and CDR2 FQGNSA. The CDR3 sequence: CASSLGFRGSKYNEQFF. The CDR3 bases are TGTGCCAGCAGCTTAGGGTTTCGAGGGAGTAAGTACAATGAGCAGTTCTTC.

The chain links TRBV7-8 to TRBJ1-2, with D maybe TRBD1 (5 bases). Germline V lookup: CDR1 SGHVS, CDR2 FQNEAQ. The ends were cut back, 5 bases at V and 4 bases at J, with 11 bases in the middle. CDR3 size: 13 residues. The CDR3 protein is CASSQGVGYGYTF. The CDR3 region has the DNA TGTGCCAGCAGCCAAGGGGTAGGCTATGGCTACACCTTC.

The rearrangement links TRBV12-3 or TRBV12-4 to TRBJ2-2; D might be TRBD1 (5 bases). This CDR3 contains 13 residues. The V end lost 6 bases, the J end lost 5 bases, and 10 bases lay between the germline ends. Written as DNA, the CDR3 is TGTGCCAGCAGGACCCAGGGAACCGGGGAGCTGTTTTTT. It translates to CASRTQGTGELFF.

This sequence joins TRBV4-1 and TRBJ1-1; D gene ambiguous. V gave up 1 base and J gave up 5 bases, with 14 bases separating them. This CDR3 is 15 amino acids long. CDR1 and CDR2 (germline): MGHRA, YSYEKL. The CDR3 reads CASSQVQRVETEAFF. The CDR3 coding sequence is TGCGCCAGCAGCCAAGTACAGCGGGTTGAGACTGAAGCTTTCTTT.